These 14 T cell receptor beta chains originate from one sample sequenced in a study of T cells in Graves' hyperthyroidism and ophthalmopathy. Amplified TCR beta CDR3 regions came from RNA transcripts. Primed by the HTBI set, a first-round RT-PCR was run on the TCR CDR3. Using its own MiXCR run on the multiplex PCR reads, TCRdb lists one record per CDR3 protein. The data hold about 480,000 distinct CDR3 sequences, with about 15% observed a single time. Sequenced: blood. These TCRs come from a woman between 18 and 29 years old with Graves' hyperthyroidism.

This clonotype was picked up a small number of times. The chain uses TRBV29-1 and TRBJ1-6, with D unresolved. Germline V gives CDR1 SQVTM, CDR2 ANQGSEA. V lost 6 bases, J lost 2 bases, and 11 bases lay in between. This CDR3 is 14 amino acids long. The CDR3 sequence is CSVSSGTYNSPLHF. CDR3 coding DNA: TGCAGCGTCTCAAGCGGGACCTATAATTCACCCCTCCACTTT.

The chain carries TRBV10-1 and TRBJ2-1; D not certain. Germline V gives CDR1 WNHNN, CDR2 SYGVQD (reference sequence). V lost 3 bases to trimming and J lost 8 bases, with 11 bases between them. This CDR3 comprises 13 residues. CDR3: CASSEDGWDEQFF. Here the CDR3 DNA reads TGCGCCAGCAGTGAAGACGGTTGGGATGAGCAGTTCTTC.

This clonotype was counted a few times. The chain combines TRBV20-1 with TRBJ2-1; 8 nucleotides agree with TRBD1. The CDR3 has 15 amino acids. CDR1 is DFQATT and CDR2 is SNEGSKA in the germline V gene (reference sequence). The V and J ends lost 6 bases and 1 base, in that order; junction bases with no gene match: 8. The DNA of the CDR3 is TGCAGTGCCCACGACAGGGGAGGATCCTACAATGAGCAGTTCTTC. Its protein is CSAHDRGGSYNEQFF.

This clonotype showed up many times. The chain links TRBV29-1 to TRBJ2-1; 9 positions match TRBD2. Germline trimming cut 8 bases from V and 9 bases from J; bases unmatched to any gene: 11. Germline V gene sequence: CDR1 SQVTM, CDR2 ANQGSEA. CDR3 length: 13 amino acids. This chain's CDR3 is CSSRTSEVGEQFF. CDR3 nucleotides: TGCAGCTCTCGGACTAGCGAGGTTGGTGAGCAGTTCTTC.

This clonotype was seen ten or more times. The chain uses TRBV7-6 and TRBJ2-1; D ambiguous. The germline V and J ends were trimmed by 5 bases and 10 bases, with 9 bases remaining between them. The CDR3 runs 11 residues. Germline loops: CDR1 SGHVS, CDR2 FNYEAQ. The CDR3 loop reads CASSTNQEQFF. DNA of the CDR3: TGTGCCAGCAGCACTAACCAGGAGCAGTTCTTC.

This clonotype was picked up many times. The chain joins TRBV27 to TRBJ2-1; D might be TRBD1 (6 bases). V lost 6 bases to trimming and J lost 6 bases, with 12 bases between them. The germline V gene has CDR1 MNHEY and CDR2 SMNVEV (reference sequence). The CDR3 extends over 13 amino acids. In DNA, the CDR3 is TGTGCCAGCAGGGACAGTGTTGCCAATGAGCAGTTCTTC. Its protein is CASRDSVANEQFF.

This clonotype was seen at least ten times. The J gene is TRBJ2-3, the V gene TRBV5-1; D may be TRBD1 (7 bases). The V and J ends lost 10 bases and 0 bases respectively, with 21 bases between them. This CDR3 contains 16 residues. Germline V gene data show CDR1 as SGHRS and CDR2 as YFSETQ. The CDR3 spells CAGNPLTGTSTDTQYF. The CDR3 coding sequence is TGCGCCGGCAACCCACTGACAGGGACTAGCACAGATACGCAGTATTTT.

This clonotype was counted at least ten times. This CDR3 is CAWKGLNTEAFF. DNA for the CDR3: TGTGCCTGGAAGGGTTTGAACACTGAAGCTTTCTTT. This chain uses TRBV30 with TRBJ1-1; D gene ambiguous. Between the trimmed V and J ends, which lost 4 bases and 0 bases, there was a span of 6 bases. This CDR3 is 12 amino acids long. CDR1 is GTSNPN and CDR2 is SVGIG in the germline V gene (reference sequence).

The rearrangement links TRBV7-2 to TRBJ2-3; D not resolved. The length of the CDR3 is 14 residues. Trimming removed 5 bases from V and 1 base from J, with 10 bases in between. Germline assignment: CDR1 SGHTA and CDR2 FQGNSA. CDR3 bases: TGTGCCAGCAGCAAGCCGGGCGGCACAGATACGCAGTATTTT. Protein: CASSKPGGTDTQYF.

V usage is TRBV11-2 and J usage is TRBJ2-1, with 8 bases that match TRBD1. CDR3 size: 15 residues. Germline V gene data show CDR1 as SGHAT and CDR2 as FQNNGV. Trimming removed 10 bases from V and 4 bases from J; junction bases left unmatched: 12. The CDR3 sequence: CATQGAGAEYNEQFF. The CDR3, as DNA: TGTGCCACCCAGGGGGCAGGAGCGGAGTACAATGAGCAGTTCTTC.

The chain recombines TRBV5-1 with TRBJ1-1, with D perhaps matching TRBD1 (5 bases). The germline CDR1 and CDR2 sequences are SGHRS and YFSETQ. The CDR3 runs to 17 residues. V was shortened by 2 bases and J by 6 bases, with 23 bases between the two germline ends. The CDR3 reads CASSFSTSGHPIAEAFF. The CDR3 DNA reads as TGCGCCAGCAGCTTCTCGACTTCGGGGCACCCGATCGCTGAAGCTTTCTTT. The entire variable domain, with the rest obtained from reference TRBV5-1 and TRBJ1-1, is as follows: KAGVTQTPRYLIKTRGQQVTLSCSPISGHRSVSWYQQTPGQGLQFLFEYFSETQRNKGNFPGRFSGRQFSNSRSEMNVSTLELGDSALYLCASSFSTSGHPIAEAFFGQGTRLTVV.

This clonotype has a count of ten or more. The rearrangement uses TRBV6-1 and TRBJ2-3, with 14 positions matching TRBD2. The germline gives CDR1 MNHNS, CDR2 SASEGT. With V trimmed by 5 bases and J by 0 bases, 10 bases remained unmatched. The CDR3 length is 19 residues. The CDR3 DNA reads as TGTGCCAGCAGTTTGGGACTAGCGGGAGTGCAACTTAGCACAGATACGCAGTATTTT. Its translation: CASSLGLAGVQLSTDTQYF.

This clonotype was picked up many times. V and J are TRBV6-1 and TRBJ1-5; 7 bases match TRBD1. Germline assignment: CDR1 MNHNS and CDR2 SASEGT. The CDR3 loop spans 13 amino acids. V trimming: 6 bases; J trimming: 5 bases; junction bases outside the gene matches: 4. CDR3 sequence reads: CASRVQGDQPQHF. CDR3 nucleotide sequence: TGTGCCAGCAGAGTCCAGGGGGATCAGCCCCAGCATTTT.

This clonotype was counted ten times or more. V usage is TRBV11-2 and J usage is TRBJ2-2; the match to TRBD1 covers 7 bases. This CDR3 contains 16 residues. V trimming: 6 bases; J trimming: 2 bases; junction bases outside the gene matches: 9. Germline V gene lookup returns CDR1 SGHAT and CDR2 FQNNGV. The chain's CDR3 is CASSSEGAYNTGELFF. The CDR3 DNA sequence: TGTGCCAGCAGTTCTGAGGGGGCGTACAACACCGGGGAGCTGTTTTTT.